The 25 T cell receptor beta chains below all came from one sample that was sequenced in a study of cytomegalovirus exposure and HLA in healthy donors. The data were produced by immunoSEQ multiplex PCR, yet TCRdb's version contains in-frame clones alone and is incomplete. In the table there are more than 35,000 clones, 80% to 95% of which are singletons. Sequenced: PBMCs. These receptors originate from a man aged 18 to 30 in good health and CMV-seronegative.

On this clone itself: The junction departs from germline at one end; a sequencing error may be responsible. The J gene is TRBJ1-1, the V gene TRBV25-1; no clear D gene. The CDR3 consists of 10 residues. Per the germline V gene, CDR1 is MGHDK and CDR2 is SYGVNS. The CDR3 DNA reads TGTGCCAGCAGTGAAGGGCAGGCTTTTTTT. This codes for CASSEGQAFF.

As DNA, the CDR3 is TGTGCCAGCAGCTTAACTAGCGACGAGACCCAGTACTTC. Protein sequence: CASSLTSDETQYF. The chain uses TRBV7-3 and TRBJ2-5; weak D call: TRBD2 (5 bases). Germline lookup yields CDR1 SGHTA and CDR2 FQGTGA. The CDR3 covers 13 residues. V was shortened by 0 bases and J by 5 bases, with 7 bases between the two germline ends.

This sequence joins TRBV5-1 and TRBJ2-7; no firm D call. This CDR3 contains 13 residues. Germline CDR1 is SGHRS and CDR2 is YFSETQ. V was pared by 6 bases and J by 6 bases, with 16 bases between. DNA of the CDR3: TGCGCCAGCAACCCCTCAGGTGGCCGCGAGCAGTACTTC. Protein: CASNPSGGREQYF.

J is TRBJ1-1 and V is TRBV10-3; 8 bases line up with TRBD1. The CDR3 is 13 residues long. V dropped 2 bases and J dropped 8; count of bases not matched to a gene: 4. The germline gives CDR1 ENHRY, CDR2 SYGVKD. CDR3 sequence reads: CAISEPGQEEAFF. The CDR3 nucleotides are TGTGCCATCAGTGAGCCGGGACAGGAAGAAGCTTTCTTT.

This chain joins TRBV5-4 and TRBJ2-7, with TRBD2 matching over 8 bases. Germline V gene sequence: CDR1 SGHNT, CDR2 YYREEE (reference sequence). V was pared by 0 bases and J by 2 bases, with 7 bases of the junction left unmatched. The CDR3 is 16 residues long. CDR3: CASSLGWAGGAYEQYF. Written as DNA, the CDR3 is TGTGCCAGCAGCTTGGGATGGGCGGGGGGCGCCTACGAGCAGTACTTC.

The chain is built from TRBV28 and TRBJ2-6, with TRBD2 matching 11 bases. The CDR3 is 18 amino acids. Trimming at V came to 10 bases and at J to 4 bases, leaving 15 bases not matched to a gene. The germline CDR1 and CDR2 sequences are MDHEN and SYDVKM. The CDR3 spells CATPSGLAGGYGANVLTF. In DNA, the CDR3 is TGTGCCACCCCCAGTGGATTAGCGGGAGGGTACGGGGCCAACGTCCTGACTTTC. Filled out from reference TRBV28 and TRBJ2-6, the complete variable domain reads DVKVTQSSRYLVKRTGEKVFLECVQDMDHENMFWYRQDPGLGLRLIYFSYDVKMKEKGDIPEGYSVSREKKERFSLILESASTNQTSMYLCATPSGLAGGYGANVLTFGAGSRLTVL.

The chain couples TRBV28 to TRBJ2-7, with TRBD2 identical over 11 bases. V shed 5 bases, J shed 3 bases, and the junction held 3 bases outside the gene matches. There are 14 residues in the CDR3. CDR1 and CDR2 (germline): MDHEN, SYDVKM. The CDR3 spells CASSVLAGGYEQYF. CDR3 DNA: TGTGCCAGCAGTGTTCTAGCGGGAGGCTACGAGCAGTACTTC.

The chain joins TRBV5-1 to TRBJ2-7, with 9 nucleotides matching TRBD1. V lost 0 bases to trimming and J lost 5 bases; unmatched junction nucleotides: 6. Germline V gene lookup returns CDR1 SGHRS and CDR2 YFSETQ. The CDR3 has 15 residues. In DNA form, the CDR3 reads TGCGCCAGCAGCTTGGGGGGGACAGGGATCGACGAGCAGTACTTC. This translates into CASSLGGTGIDEQYF.

The gene calls are TRBV5-1 and TRBJ2-2; D ambiguous. In germline, CDR1 is SGHRS, CDR2 YFSETQ. The V end was cut by 0 bases, the J end by 6 bases, with 6 bases between. The CDR3 contains 13 residues. CDR3 loop: CASSLGLPGELFF. CDR3 coding DNA: TGCGCCAGCAGCTTGGGTCTACCCGGGGAGCTGTTTTTT.

The DNA for the CDR3 is TGTGCCAGTAGCTCAGCCTGGACGGGCGGGGAAAAACTGTTTTTT. Protein sequence: CASSSAWTGGEKLFF. This chain uses TRBV19 with TRBJ1-4; D not resolved. Germline loops: CDR1 LNHDA, CDR2 SQIVND (reference sequence). The CDR3 has 15 residues. V was clipped by 6 bases and J by 8 bases, with 19 bases between them. The full variable domain, completed using reference TRBV19 and TRBJ1-4, is DGGITQSPKYLFRKEGQNVTLSCEQNLNHDAMYWYRQDPGQGLRLIYYSQIVNDFQKGDIAEGYSVSREKKESFPLTVTSAQKNPTAFYLCASSSAWTGGEKLFFGSGTQLSVL.

V and J are TRBV14 and TRBJ2-3; TRBD1 matches 7 bases. The CDR3 contains 15 residues. The germline V gene has CDR1 SGHDN and CDR2 FVKESK. V lost 4 bases to trimming and J lost 0 bases; unmatched junction nucleotides: 4. The CDR3 nucleotides read TGTGCCAGCAGCCGAGGGACAGCCAGCACAGATACGCAGTATTTT. Protein product: CASSRGTASTDTQYF.

By share, this clone ranks as medium-sized. The chain is built from TRBV6-1 and TRBJ2-2; the D gene is possibly TRBD1 (5 bases). CDR1 and CDR2 (germline): MNHNS, SASEGT. Trimming pared 4 bases from V and 6 bases from J, leaving 9 bases between. The length of the CDR3 is 13 residues. This CDR3 is CASSARGPGELFF. The CDR3 nucleotides are TGTGCCAGCAGTGCTAGGGGTCCCGGGGAGCTGTTTTTT.

The chain recombines TRBV14 with TRBJ2-2; 9 bases are a match to TRBD1. Germline values: CDR1 SGHDN, CDR2 FVKESK. The J segment lost 7 bases and the V segment lost 5 bases, leaving 8 bases of the junction unmatched. The CDR3 spans 15 residues. CDR3 DNA: TGTGCCAGCAGCTTCGGGACAGGGAGAGGCGGGGAGCTGTTTTTT. As protein: CASSFGTGRGGELFF.

This chain joins TRBV5-1 and TRBJ1-2; D is possibly TRBD1 (6 bases). Germline assignment: CDR1 SGHRS and CDR2 YFSETQ. The ends were cut back, 3 bases at V and 4 bases at J, with 22 bases in the middle. CDR3 length: 17 amino acids. CDR3 in amino acids: CASSSGQMLPLSYGYTF. CDR3 bases: TGCGCCAGCAGCTCTGGACAGATGCTCCCCCTCTCCTATGGCTACACCTTC.

The chain combines TRBV5-4 with TRBJ2-4; D might be TRBD1 (5 bases). The CDR3 totals 14 residues. Trimming shortened V by 4 bases and J by 6 bases, and 14 bases separated the two germline ends. Germline V gene data show CDR1 as SGHNT and CDR2 as YYREEE (reference sequence). Here the CDR3 DNA reads TGTGCCAGCAGCGTCGACAGACGAGGAAACATTCAGTACTTC. It encodes CASSVDRRGNIQYF.

The chain links TRBV2 to TRBJ2-3; 8 positions agree with TRBD1. Germline trimming cut 5 bases from V and 2 bases from J; bases unmatched to any gene: 6. The CDR3 has 15 residues. Germline CDR1 is SNHLY and CDR2 is FYNNEI. DNA for the CDR3: TGTGCCAGCAGTAAAGACAGGGGTCCCACAGATACGCAGTATTTT. Translated, it gives CASSKDRGPTDTQYF.

The CDR3 region is CASSWLAGGREEAGELFF. The CDR3 DNA sequence: TGTGCCAGCAGCTGGCTAGCGGGGGGGCGGGAGGAAGCCGGGGAGCTGTTTTTT. This chain joins TRBV7-8 and TRBJ2-2, with 12 bases matching TRBD2. Trimming at V came to 4 bases and at J to 6 bases, leaving 12 bases not matched to a gene. Germline CDR1 reads SGHVS; CDR2 reads FQNEAQ. There are 18 residues in the CDR3.

This rearrangement joins TRBV6-1 to TRBJ1-1, with TRBD1 identical over 8 bases. CDR1 MNHNS and CDR2 SASEGT come from the germline V gene. CDR3 size: 14 residues. Trimming removed 5 bases from V and 5 bases from J; junction bases left unmatched: 7. The CDR3 nucleotides are TGTGCCAGCAGTTTGACAGGGGATGGAACTGAAGCTTTCTTT. Translated: CASSLTGDGTEAFF.

This rearrangement joins TRBV28 to TRBJ1-2, with 10 bases aligning to TRBD1. CDR3 length: 14 residues. The V gene end was trimmed by 6 bases and the J gene end by 6 bases; junction bases not matched to a gene: 7. From germline, CDR1 is MDHEN and CDR2 SYDVKM. The chain's CDR3 is CASRFDRGRDGYTF. As DNA, the CDR3 is TGTGCCAGCAGGTTCGACAGGGGGCGCGATGGCTACACCTTC.

The gene calls are TRBV14 and TRBJ2-3, with D hard to call. The CDR3 has 12 residues. V lost 0 bases, J lost 9 bases, and 7 bases lay in between. Per germline, CDR1 SGHDN and CDR2 FVKESK. The CDR3 bases are TGTGCCAGCAGCCAAGAGGAGTGGACGCAGTATTTT. This gives the protein CASSQEEWTQYF.

The J gene is TRBJ2-3, the V gene TRBV18; 10 bases are shared with TRBD2. The germline CDR1 and CDR2 sequences are KGHSH and LQKENI. J was trimmed by 3 bases and V by 3 bases; bases with no gene match: 0. The CDR3 runs 14 residues. The CDR3 DNA follows: TGTGCCAGCTCACCGACTAGCGGGACAGATACGCAGTATTTT. Translating gives CASSPTSGTDTQYF.

The chain is built from TRBV6-5 and TRBJ1-1; 7 bases map to TRBD1. This CDR3 spans 15 amino acids. Germline loops: CDR1 MNHEY, CDR2 SVGAGI. V shed 2 bases and J 3 bases; nucleotides not matched to a gene: 6. The CDR3 protein is CASSYATGSDTEAFF. In DNA form, the CDR3 reads TGTGCCAGCAGTTACGCGACAGGGAGTGACACTGAAGCTTTCTTT.

As DNA, the CDR3 is TGTGCCATCAGGTCTCAGACTAGCACAGATACGCAGTATTTT. Encoded protein: CAIRSQTSTDTQYF. The chain joins TRBV10-3 to TRBJ2-3, with D hard to call. Trimming took off 6 bases at V and 0 bases at J, with 10 bases between the two ends. The CDR3 runs to 14 residues. Germline CDR1 and CDR2: ENHRY and SYGVKD.

The gene calls are TRBV4-1 and TRBJ1-6; TRBD1 matches at 7 bases. V lost 1 base, J lost 2 bases, and 11 bases stayed unmatched. This CDR3 is 19 amino acids long. Germline CDR1 and CDR2: MGHRA and YSYEKL. CDR3 residues: CASSQVSGGPVTYNSPLHF. The CDR3 DNA follows: TGCGCCAGCAGCCAAGTCTCAGGGGGGCCTGTCACCTATAATTCACCCCTCCACTTT.

J is TRBJ2-7 and V is TRBV5-1; 12 nucleotides align to TRBD2. The V segment lost 7 bases and the J segment 5 bases; nucleotides outside the gene matches: 10. The CDR3 runs to 15 residues. CDR1 and CDR2 (germline): SGHRS, YFSETQ. The CDR3 nucleotides are TGCGCCAGCGGCACACGACTAGCGGGAGCTAACGAGCAGTACTTC. Residues: CASGTRLAGANEQYF.